This T cell receptor (beta chain) was identified during a study of T cells and Merkel cell carcinoma outcomes. Overall study findings and caveats: Merkel cell carcinoma outcomes were reportedly predicted by repertoire and T-cell density.

Some clones are missing from TCRdb's copy, which holds only in-frame ones; the method was immunoSEQ multiplex PCR. Counted here are about 15,000 clones, roughly 81% occurring once; the ten biggest clones make up approximately 8.8%. V lost 3 bases and J lost 0, with 5 bases in between. Germline V lookup: CDR1 LNHDA, CDR2 SQIVND (reference sequence). CDR3 size: 14 residues. Comment on this clone: Its antigen is currently unknown.

V and J are TRBV19 and TRBJ1-4; D ambiguous. The sequenced sample was tumor tissue from Merkel cell carcinoma. The TCR originated in a human donor with Merkel cell carcinoma. The CDR3 region is CASSISTTNEKLFF. The CDR3 nucleotides are TGTGCCAGTAGTATCTCTACAACTAATGAAAAACTGTTTTTT.